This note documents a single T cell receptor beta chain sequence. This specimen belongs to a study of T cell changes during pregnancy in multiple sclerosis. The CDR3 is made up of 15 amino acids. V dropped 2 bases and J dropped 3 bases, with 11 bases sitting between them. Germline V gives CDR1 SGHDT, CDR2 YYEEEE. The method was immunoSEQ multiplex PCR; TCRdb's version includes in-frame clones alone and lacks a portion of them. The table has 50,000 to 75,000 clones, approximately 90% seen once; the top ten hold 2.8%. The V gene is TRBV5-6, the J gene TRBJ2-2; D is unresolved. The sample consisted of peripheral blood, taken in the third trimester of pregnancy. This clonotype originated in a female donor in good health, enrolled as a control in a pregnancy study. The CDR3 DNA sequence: TGTGCCAGCAGCTTCCGCGGAGACTACACCGGGGAGCTGTTTTTT. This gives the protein CASSFRGDYTGELFF. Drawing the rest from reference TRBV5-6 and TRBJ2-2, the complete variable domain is DAGVTQSPTHLIKTRGQQVTLRCSPKSGHDTVSWYQQALGQGPQFIFQYYEEEERQRGNFPDRFSGHQFPNYSSELNVNALLLGDSALYLCASSFRGDYTGELFFGEGSRLTVL.